Sequencing of this TCR beta chain was carried out in a study of breast tumors, draining lymph nodes, adjacent tissues. The lymph nodes were axillary draining lymph nodes from breast cancer patients. The study's findings and limits: Tumor repertoires ranked between lymph nodes and nontumor tissue in diversity, with V and J gene preferences. That most tumor T cells come from lymph nodes remained unproven.

With regard to this clonotype: What it recognizes is unknown. This may be a read error, as it is one base from a much larger clone.

TCRdb re-derived calls from the multiplex PCR reads in MiXCR, one entry per CDR3 protein. In the table there are over 250,000 distinct CDR3 sequences, 30% of which are singletons. The sequencing input was axillary lymph node tissue. This TCR came from a female donor with breast cancer. Some clones in this sample may be carry-over from other donors' samples.

The CDR3 region has the DNA TGCAGCGTTGCCCCTATAGCGGGAGGGAAAAACATTCCGTACTTC. This gives the protein CSVAPIAGGKNIPYF. The chain uses TRBV29-1 and TRBJ2-4; TRBD2 matches at 11 bases. From germline, CDR1 is SQVTM and CDR2 ANQGSEA. This CDR3 is built from 15 residues.